The entry that follows covers one TCR beta chain sequence. The antigen is unknown. Read data end 3 residues before the CDR3 end; the end is taken from the germline J gene. Produced via immunoSEQ multiplex PCR; TCRdb's table is partial and in-frame only. The sample yields tens of thousands of clones, of which the top ten take up 1.5% to 2%. Recipients received nonmyeloablative bone marrow transplants from related graft donors, with transient mixed chimerism. This sample is part of a study of Tregs in tolerant kidney transplant recipients. General study findings and limits: Tolerant patients' donor-specific Tregs expanded beyond overall Tregs, suggesting antigen-driven growth. Few patients were studied, so findings need validation in larger groups. The most relevant donor-specific Treg TCRbeta repertoire apparently came from expansion with activated donor B cells.

The J segment lost 5 bases and the V segment lost 7 bases, leaving 10 bases of the junction unmatched. This CDR3 contains 14 residues. Looked up from germline, CDR1 is SGHRS and CDR2 is YFSETQ. This chain uses TRBV5-1 with TRBJ2-3; 7 bases fit TRBD2. This specimen was CD4+ T cells from blood (PBMCs), taken 24 months after the transplant. This receptor was obtained from a human patient who received a combined kidney and bone marrow transplant. Part of the T cell pool may stem from the graft donor. CDR3 sequence reads: CASGPGGVVDTQYF. CDR3 DNA (partial): TGCGCCAGCGGCCCGGGGGGAGTTGTAGATACG.